A single TCR beta chain is shown here with its context. The target antigen is unknown. This sample is part of a study of OX40 agonist ivuxolimab in advanced cancers. Study-level background: Patients treated during dose escalation were battling hepatocellular carcinoma, melanoma, renal cell or head and neck cancer. Patients with prior anti-PD-1, anti-PD-L1 or anti-CTLA-4 therapy were eligible; 40% had some.

The V gene's germline CDR1 is SGHVS and CDR2 FQNEAQ. Trimming cost V 1 base and J 0 bases, with 12 bases left between them. The CDR3 runs to 17 residues. Study findings and constraints: By week 6 at 0.1 to 3.0 mg/kg, blood CD4+ and CD8+ T cells had expanded clonally.

This table comes from immunoSEQ multiplex PCR, and its TCRdb copy is limited to in-frame clones, with some not included. The table shows approximately 56,000 clones, with about 89% occurring only once. The receptor was derived from an adult with an advanced solid tumor such as melanoma, head and neck, liver or kidney cancer. The sample was CD4+ or CD8+ T cells sorted from blood, taken in a trial of the OX40 agonist ivuxolimab. The J gene is TRBJ1-4, the V gene TRBV7-8, with D tentatively TRBD1 (6 bases). The CDR3 loop is CASSLEAGEATNEKLFF. CDR3 bases: TGTGCCAGCAGCTTAGAAGCAGGGGAAGCAACTAATGAAAAACTGTTTTTT.